These T cell receptor beta chains were read from a single sample in a study of T cell responses to AZD1222 COVID-19 vaccine. Using immunoSEQ multiplex PCR, the repertoire was profiled, and TCRdb retains in-frame clones only, with some absent. The sample holds tens of thousands of clones, roughly 87% seen once. The material sequenced was peripheral blood, taken 28 days after the second AZD1222 dose. Receptors originate from an adult who received the AZD1222 COVID-19 vaccine. Both conserved end residues are trimmed from each CDR3. Clone size is given for some rows only: seen once, a few or many times, or a class if the clone is expanded.

clone_size,v_call,cdr3_aa
once,TRBV7-9,ASSSLRVTGEQY
-,TRBV4-1,ASSQGQYSGNTIY
-,TRBV14,ASSQVTGAWIREQY
-,TRBV6-1,ASSGDSGRALIREYNEQF
-,TRBV5-1,ASSLGVAGTYEQY
-,TRBV5-8,ASSSAGTGETQY
-,TRBV5-4,ASSLGLGRAYEQY
-,TRBV5-1,ASSLEAGVQPQH
-,TRBV28,ASRRQGLGYGYT
-,TRBV24-1,ATTHTGPGNTIY
-,TRBV7-8,ASSPGQGYDGELF
few,TRBV27,ASSFGNPNTEAF
-,TRBV5-3,ARSGRGRNEKLF
-,TRBV27,ASSPSSGEEAYEQY
few,TRBV6-5,ASSSPTGPTEAF
-,TRBV5-1,ASSLDRAVGPEAF
-,TRBV7-2,ASRPGGRTGELF
-,TRBV30,AWSGTDDTQY
-,TRBV5-1,ASSRGPGPTGELF
-,TRBV19,ASSIAAGGVYGYT
-,TRBV9,ASSVDGTGMANEQF
once,TRBV9,ASSVGMGGATDTQY
-,TRBV10-2,ATTGQYEQY
-,TRBV5-1,ASSPGRGQEDEQY
-,TRBV3-1/TRBV3-2,ASSQVRKGGRTYNEQF
-,TRBV7-8,ASSLGLMDSYNEQF
-,TRBV2,ASSSQPNSPLH
-,TRBV7-8,ASSPRDRGEKLF
-,TRBV13,ASSRFGGRIEQF
-,TRBV5-1,ASSLGAGGHNEQF
-,TRBV18,ASSQGHGPTEAF
-,TRBV19,ASSIAGPDTGELF
-,TRBV18,ASSRGQGGANVLT
-,TRBV12-5,ASGFAGLRGVEQF
-,TRBV18,ASSPRAGVDTIY
-,TRBV24-1,ATSDLGGRGADTQY
-,TRBV5-4,ASSFRGSQETQY
-,TRBV6-4,ASSSAATDTQY
-,TRBV7-3,ASTPDSGGYNEQF
-,TRBV2,ASSEVSGKGEQY
once,TRBV4-1,ASSVGGGSTEAF
once,TRBV11-3,ASSLGAEQETQY
-,TRBV5-1,ASSPDTNSYEQY
-,TRBV5-1,ASREGGAGQPQH
-,TRBV4-2,ASSTREGYGYT
once,TRBV28,ASSLNGGRGTYNEQF
-,TRBV19,ASSSFEHNEQF
-,TRBV30,AWQGGVDYGYT